The 30 T cell receptor beta chains given below trace back to one sample, sequenced in a study of T cells in Graves' hyperthyroidism and ophthalmopathy. Regions amplified from RNA transcripts were the TCR beta CDR3 regions. A set of HTBI primers served as the primers for a first-round RT-PCR of the TCR CDR3. TCRdb reprocessed the multiplex PCR reads with MiXCR, giving one entry per CDR3 protein. The repertoire consists of over 200,000 distinct CDR3 sequences, with about 15% occurring once and the leading ten covering 50%. The specimen sequenced was blood. All receptors derive from a middle-aged man with Graves' hyperthyroidism.

CDR3 DNA sequence: TGTGCCATCAGGGGGACTGCCTACACCGGGGAGCTGTTTTTT. Its protein is CAIRGTAYTGELFF. The chain links TRBV10-3 to TRBJ2-2; a weak D match, TRBD2 (6 bases). Germline V CDR1 and CDR2: ENHRY, SYGVKD. The CDR3 extends over 14 amino acids. V lost 6 bases and J 3 bases, leaving 11 bases between the germline ends.

This clonotype was seen only a few times. One junction end disagrees with the germline gene, perhaps due to a read error. This chain links TRBV6-1 with TRBJ1-4; D remains ambiguous. Germline V gene lookup returns CDR1 MNHNS and CDR2 SASEGT. This CDR3 has 15 amino acids. The CDR3 nucleotides read TGTGCCAGCAGTGAACACAGAGCAACTAATGAAAAACTGTCTTTT. It translates to CASSEHRATNEKLSF.

This clonotype was recorded many times. The V and J genes are TRBV5-1 and TRBJ2-7; 7 bases fit TRBD2. Germline trimming cut 0 bases from V and 2 bases from J; bases unmatched to any gene: 5. Germline CDR1 SGHRS, CDR2 YFSETQ. The CDR3 has 15 residues. The CDR3 DNA sequence: TGCGCCAGCAGCTTGGAGGCTAGCGGTCCCTACGAGCAGTACTTC. Its protein product is CASSLEASGPYEQYF.

This clonotype was detected ten times or more. The rearrangement joins TRBV7-9 to TRBJ2-5, with 12 bases aligning to TRBD1. The V segment lost 5 bases and the J segment 5 bases; nucleotides outside the gene matches: 6. The germline gives CDR1 SEHNR, CDR2 FQNEAQ (reference sequence). This CDR3 has 15 amino acids. This CDR3 is CASSIGTGGAETQYF. CDR3 sequence (DNA): TGTGCCAGCAGCATCGGGACAGGGGGCGCGGAGACCCAGTACTTC. Looking up the rest from reference TRBV7-9 and TRBJ2-5 gives the full variable domain: DTGVSQNPRHKITKRGQNVTFRCDPISEHNRLYWYRQTLGQGPEFLTYFQNEAQLEKSRLLSDRFSAERPKGSFSTLEIQRTEQGDSAMYLCASSIGTGGAETQYFGPGTRLLVL.

This clonotype occurred a few times. This chain joins TRBV19 and TRBJ2-4; D remains ambiguous. The germline CDR1 and CDR2 sequences are LNHDA and SQIVND (reference sequence). V lost 5 bases and J lost 9, with 8 bases in between. CDR3 length: 11 residues. CDR3 in DNA: TGTGCCAGTAGTGATAGGGTCATTCAGTACTTC. This encodes CASSDRVIQYF.

The gene calls are TRBV5-1 and TRBJ2-1, with 7 bases fitting TRBD2. V shed 0 bases, J shed 12 bases, and the junction held 15 bases outside the gene matches. This CDR3 has 16 residues. Germline CDR1 is SGHRS and CDR2 is YFSETQ. This CDR3 is CASSLAGGGPGYAQFF. The DNA of the CDR3 is TGCGCCAGCAGCTTGGCGGGGGGTGGCCCAGGCTATGCGCAGTTCTTC.

The sample holds many counts of this clonotype. The chain recombines TRBV5-5 with TRBJ2-1; the match to TRBD2 covers 9 bases. The germline V gene encodes CDR1 SGHKS and CDR2 YYEKEE (reference sequence). V was clipped by 4 bases and J by 6 bases; unmatched bases: 8. The CDR3 is made up of 15 amino acids. CDR3 amino acids: CASSLPGLASNEQFF. The CDR3 DNA is TGTGCCAGCAGCCTTCCGGGACTAGCTTCCAATGAGCAGTTCTTC.

This clonotype was detected ten times or more. The chain employs TRBV6-1 and TRBJ1-6; D gene ambiguous. The length of the CDR3 is 16 residues. Germline assignment: CDR1 MNHNS and CDR2 SASEGT. V lost 5 bases and J lost 0, with 11 bases in between. The CDR3 coding sequence is TGTGCCAGCAGTCCTTACGCTAGCTCCTATAATTCACCCCTCCACTTT. It yields the protein CASSPYASSYNSPLHF.

This clonotype occurred many times. The rearrangement joins TRBV2 to TRBJ2-3; the match to TRBD2 covers 12 bases. The trim removed 2 bases at V and 4 bases at J, leaving 1 base unmatched. The CDR3 has 15 residues. Germline CDR1 and CDR2: SNHLY and FYNNEI. The CDR3 DNA reads as TGTGCCAGCAGTGAACTAGCGGGAGGGGCAGATACGCAGTATTTT. Amino acids: CASSELAGGADTQYF.

At least ten counts were recorded for this clonotype. For the CDR3, the DNA is TGTGCCAGCAGCCCCACCCTCACTAGAATGGCCGGGGAGCTGTTTTTT. Amino acids: CASSPTLTRMAGELFF. V gene TRBV7-8 combines with J gene TRBJ2-2, with D possibly TRBD2 on 5 matching bases. Deletions cut 5 bases from V and 6 bases from J, with 19 bases between. Per germline, CDR1 SGHVS and CDR2 FQNEAQ. CDR3 length: 16 residues.

This clonotype was counted ten times or more. This rearrangement joins TRBV11-2 to TRBJ2-7; D ambiguous. Trimming cost V 0 bases and J 0 bases, with 9 bases left between them. The CDR3 is made up of 15 amino acids. Germline CDR1 and CDR2: SGHAT and FQNNGV. The CDR3 protein is CASSLDSERSYEQYF. The CDR3 DNA follows: TGTGCCAGCAGCTTAGATAGTGAGCGCTCCTACGAGCAGTACTTC.

This clonotype showed up just a few times. For the CDR3, the DNA is TGCAGTGCTAGTCACGGGGACGCCTTACGAAAGCAGTACTTC. Translation: CSASHGDALRKQYF. The chain recombines TRBV20-1 with TRBJ2-7; D tentatively reads TRBD1 or TRBD2 (5 bases each). The V end lost 3 bases, the J end lost 8 bases, and 20 bases lay between the germline ends. This CDR3 has 14 residues. CDR1 and CDR2 from the germline V gene are DFQATT and SNEGSKA (reference sequence).

By its share, this clonotype is hyperexpanded. The J gene is TRBJ2-3, the V gene TRBV28; a possible D gene is TRBD2 (6 bases). Per the germline V gene, CDR1 is MDHEN and CDR2 is SYDVKM. V gave up 5 bases and J gave up 5 bases, with 23 bases separating them. CDR3 size: 17 residues. The CDR3 loop reads CASSPEEGQIMGDTQYF. The DNA of the CDR3 is TGTGCCAGCAGTCCGGAGGAGGGCCAGATCATGGGAGATACGCAGTATTTT.

This clonotype was found a few times. The chain employs TRBV6-1 and TRBJ2-3; 7 nucleotides match TRBD2. CDR1 and CDR2 from the germline V gene are MNHNS and SASEGT. V lost 11 bases to trimming and J lost 0 bases; unmatched junction nucleotides: 20. There are 18 residues in the CDR3. This chain's CDR3 is CAARERRLAAVSTDTQYF. The CDR3 nucleotides read TGTGCCGCCCGGGAAAGGAGGCTAGCGGCCGTTAGCACAGATACGCAGTATTTT.

This rearrangement joins TRBV15 to TRBJ2-5; 13 bases fit TRBD2. CDR3 length equals 18 residues. Germline values: CDR1 LNHNV, CDR2 YYDKDF (reference sequence). Unmatched junction bases numbered 6, after V lost 0 bases and J lost 2 bases. The DNA for the CDR3 is TGTGCCACCAGCAGAGATTGGTCGACTAGCGGGGGGCAAGAGACCCAGTACTTC. This sequence encodes CATSRDWSTSGGQETQYF.

The rearrangement joins TRBV11-2 to TRBJ2-3, with 7 bases fitting TRBD2. V was pared by 5 bases and J by 3 bases, with 20 bases of the junction left unmatched. Germline V gives CDR1 SGHAT, CDR2 FQNNGV. The CDR3 is 19 amino acids. CDR3 nucleotide sequence: TGTGCCAGCAGCCCAACCCTTTTCGGGGGGACTGGAAGAACAGATACGCAGTATTTT. Translating it yields CASSPTLFGGTGRTDTQYF.

The chain recombines TRBV4-1 with TRBJ2-7, with 9 nucleotides matching TRBD1. The germline V gene has CDR1 MGHRA and CDR2 YSYEKL. The CDR3 covers 15 residues. The junction had 3 bases not matched to a gene; V was cut back by 0 bases and J by 3 bases. Here the CDR3 DNA reads TGCGCCAGCAGCCAAGATCCGGGACAGGGCTACGAGCAGTACTTC. This codes for CASSQDPGQGYEQYF.

The chain employs TRBV27 and TRBJ1-6, with a possible D match to TRBD1 (5 bases). Germline CDR1 is MNHEY and CDR2 is SMNVEV (reference sequence). The V end was cut by 9 bases, the J end by 9 bases, with 9 bases between. This CDR3 is built from 11 residues. The DNA for the CDR3 is TGTGCCAGAATGAGGGGTTCACCCCTCCACTTT. Its protein is CARMRGSPLHF.

There are many counts of this clonotype. This chain links TRBV20-1 with TRBJ2-1; TRBD1 matches 7 bases. The germline gives CDR1 DFQATT, CDR2 SNEGSKA (reference sequence). The CDR3 length is 12 residues. The J segment lost 4 bases and the V segment lost 5 bases, leaving 2 bases of the junction unmatched. The CDR3 region has the DNA TGCAGTGCTGAGACAGGGTACAATGAGCAGTTCTTC. It translates to CSAETGYNEQFF.

The chain is built from TRBV29-1 and TRBJ2-1; no firm D call. Trimming pared 0 bases from V and 10 bases from J, leaving 10 bases between. CDR3 length: 12 residues. Per the germline V gene, CDR1 is SQVTM and CDR2 is ANQGSEA. The chain's CDR3 is CSVEDPTMEQFF. In nucleotides, the CDR3 is TGCAGCGTTGAAGATCCGACAATGGAGCAGTTCTTC.

This clonotype came up many times. V usage is TRBV20-1 and J usage is TRBJ2-3, with TRBD1 identical over 7 bases. With V trimmed by 4 bases and J by 2 bases, 9 bases remained unmatched. The CDR3 runs to 15 residues. Germline CDR1 is DFQATT and CDR2 is SNEGSKA (reference sequence). Here the CDR3 reads CSANDIDRVTDTQYF. The CDR3 DNA follows: TGCAGTGCTAATGATATCGACAGGGTCACAGATACGCAGTATTTT.

This clonotype was observed many times. V gene TRBV7-8 combines with J gene TRBJ2-3, with 10 nucleotides matching TRBD2. The CDR3 spans 16 residues. Germline lookup yields CDR1 SGHVS and CDR2 FQNEAQ. V lost 5 bases, J lost 4 bases, and 9 bases stayed unmatched. The CDR3 DNA sequence: TGTGCCAGCAGCCTGCTAGCGGGAGTTGGGTCAGATACGCAGTATTTT. Protein: CASSLLAGVGSDTQYF.

This clonotype has ten or more counts. The chain links TRBV3-1 to TRBJ2-1; 7 nucleotides line up with TRBD1. Unmatched junction bases numbered 4, after V lost 1 base and J lost 4 bases. Germline loops: CDR1 LGHDT, CDR2 YNNKEL (reference sequence). There are 15 residues in the CDR3. CDR3 sequence (DNA): TGTGCCAGCAGCCAAGTGAGGGACAGATACAATGAGCAGTTCTTC. Its protein product is CASSQVRDRYNEQFF.

This clonotype appeared many times. The rearrangement joins TRBV12-3 or TRBV12-4 to TRBJ1-4; unclear D gene. Trimming removed 2 bases at V and 0 bases at J, with 16 bases between. The CDR3 contains 18 residues. CDR3: CASSLNSGRIATNEKLFF. CDR3 DNA sequence: TGTGCCAGCAGTTTAAACAGCGGCAGGATTGCAACTAATGAAAAACTGTTTTTT.

This clonotype was seen a few times. The rearrangement links TRBV12-5 to TRBJ1-1, with TRBD1 identical over 7 bases. This CDR3 is built from 12 residues. With 6 bases clipped from V and 10 bases from J, the junction kept 8 bases outside the gene matches. The germline V gene has CDR1 LGHNT and CDR2 FRNRAP. The CDR3 coding sequence is TGTGCTAGTGGCCCAGACAGGGTCGGAGCTTTCTTT. This encodes CASGPDRVGAFF.

This chain links TRBV20-1 with TRBJ2-7; D possibly corresponds to TRBD1 (11 bases). Per the germline V gene, CDR1 is DFQATT and CDR2 is SNEGSKA (reference sequence). Trimming shortened V by 5 bases and J by 4 bases, and 30 bases separated the two germline ends. The CDR3 contains 18 residues. DNA for the CDR3: TGCAGTGCTTGGGACAGGGGGGTGCTAGCGGGAGCCTGGTACGAGCAGTACTTC. Amino acid sequence: CSAWDRGVLAGAWYEQYF.

V usage is TRBV20-1 and J usage is TRBJ1-2; perhaps TRBD1 as D (6 bases). Germline V gives CDR1 DFQATT, CDR2 SNEGSKA (reference sequence). V was shortened by 6 bases and J by 5 bases, with 25 bases between the two germline ends. The CDR3 length is 16 residues. The DNA for the CDR3 is TGCAGTGCGAGGAGGAGAACAGGGACCGCAGCTTATGGCTACACCTTC. The encoded protein is CSARRRTGTAAYGYTF.

This clonotype was found many times. The J gene is TRBJ2-1, the V gene TRBV7-3, with TRBD1 as a possible D gene (5 bases). The CDR3 runs 13 residues. The germline V gene has CDR1 SGHTA and CDR2 FQGTGA. Deletions cut 1 base from V and 14 bases from J, with 15 bases between. CDR3 region: CASSLRGWPPEFF. CDR3 sequence (DNA): TGTGCCAGCAGCTTAAGGGGCTGGCCCCCGGAGTTCTTC. Full variable domain (outside the CDR3, taken from reference TRBV7-3 and TRBJ2-1): GAGVSQTPSNKVTEKGKYVELRCDPISGHTALYWYRQSLGQGPEFLIYFQGTGAADDSGLPNDRFFAVRPEGSVSTLKIQRTERGDSAVYLCASSLRGWPPEFFGPGTRLTVL.

This clonotype was counted only a few times. The chain links TRBV5-1 to TRBJ2-1; 9 bases agree with TRBD2. The germline CDR1 and CDR2 sequences are SGHRS and YFSETQ. The CDR3 consists of 15 residues. V lost 4 bases, J lost 6 bases, and 8 bases stayed unmatched. CDR3 bases: TGCGCCAGCAGCGAGAATCCGGGACTAGCCAATGAGCAGTTCTTC. It translates to CASSENPGLANEQFF.

The V call is TRBV11-2, the J call TRBJ2-7, with 7 bases lining up with TRBD1. Germline V gene data show CDR1 as SGHAT and CDR2 as FQNNGV. The CDR3 contains 15 residues. V lost 5 bases and J lost 5; bases outside the gene matches: 12. CDR3 residues: CASSQGGRGGDEQYF. The CDR3, as DNA: TGTGCCAGCAGCCAAGGGGGACGAGGGGGCGACGAGCAGTACTTC.